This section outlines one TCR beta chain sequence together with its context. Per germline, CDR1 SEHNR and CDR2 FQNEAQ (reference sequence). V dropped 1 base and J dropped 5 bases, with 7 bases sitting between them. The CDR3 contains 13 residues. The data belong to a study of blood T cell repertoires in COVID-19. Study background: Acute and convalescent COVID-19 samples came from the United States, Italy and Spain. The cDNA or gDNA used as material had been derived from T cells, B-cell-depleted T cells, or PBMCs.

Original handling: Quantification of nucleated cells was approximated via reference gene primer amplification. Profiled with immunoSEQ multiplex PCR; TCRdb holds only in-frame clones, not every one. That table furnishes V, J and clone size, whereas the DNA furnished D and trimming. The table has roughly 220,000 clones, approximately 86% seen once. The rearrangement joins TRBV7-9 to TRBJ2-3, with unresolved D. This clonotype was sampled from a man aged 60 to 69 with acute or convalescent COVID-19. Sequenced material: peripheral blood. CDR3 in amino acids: CASSLDRLDTQYF. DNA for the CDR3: TGTGCCAGCAGCTTAGACAGATTAGATACGCAGTATTTT.